The sample holds many counts of the clone carrying this TCR beta chain. Its antigen is still unknown. The source of the sample is a study of PD-L1 blockade in urothelial cancer. Study-wide results and caveats: Tumors of patients with durable benefit held more tumor-infiltrating T lymphocytes.

Trimming left V 6 bases short and J 7 bases short, with 25 bases between. From germline, CDR1 is MNHGY and CDR2 SAAAGT. This CDR3 spans 17 amino acids. Quantitation of FFPE tumor DNA was performed with amplified housekeeping genes. The repertoire was sequenced with immunoSEQ multiplex PCR; TCRdb's copy has only in-frame clones and lacks some. The table has fewer than 45,000 clones, about a third seen once. The chain links TRBV6-8 to TRBJ2-4; D remains ambiguous. The TCR comes from a man aged 60-69 years with urothelial cancer. The input for sequencing was tumor tissue, taken before atezolizumab (anti-PD-L1) treatment. The CDR3 DNA reads TGTGCCAGCAGCTTGAGGTGGGTGCCGAGGATCTGGAACATTCAGTACTTC. Protein: CASSLRWVPRIWNIQYF.